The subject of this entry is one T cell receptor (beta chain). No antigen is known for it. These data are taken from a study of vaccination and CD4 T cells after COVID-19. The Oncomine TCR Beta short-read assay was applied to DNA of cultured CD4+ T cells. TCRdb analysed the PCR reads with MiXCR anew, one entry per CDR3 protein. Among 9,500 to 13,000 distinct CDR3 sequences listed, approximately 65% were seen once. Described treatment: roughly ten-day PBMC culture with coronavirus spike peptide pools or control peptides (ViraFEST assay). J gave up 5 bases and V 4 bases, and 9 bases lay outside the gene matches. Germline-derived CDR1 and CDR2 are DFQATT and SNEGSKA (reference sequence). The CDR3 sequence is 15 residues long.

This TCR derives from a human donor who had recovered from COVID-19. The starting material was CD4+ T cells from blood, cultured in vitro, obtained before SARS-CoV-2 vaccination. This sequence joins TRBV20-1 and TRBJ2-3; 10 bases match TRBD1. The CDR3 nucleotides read TGCAGTGCTATGATAGGGACAGGGGTTAGAGATACGCAGTATTTT. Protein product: CSAMIGTGVRDTQYF.